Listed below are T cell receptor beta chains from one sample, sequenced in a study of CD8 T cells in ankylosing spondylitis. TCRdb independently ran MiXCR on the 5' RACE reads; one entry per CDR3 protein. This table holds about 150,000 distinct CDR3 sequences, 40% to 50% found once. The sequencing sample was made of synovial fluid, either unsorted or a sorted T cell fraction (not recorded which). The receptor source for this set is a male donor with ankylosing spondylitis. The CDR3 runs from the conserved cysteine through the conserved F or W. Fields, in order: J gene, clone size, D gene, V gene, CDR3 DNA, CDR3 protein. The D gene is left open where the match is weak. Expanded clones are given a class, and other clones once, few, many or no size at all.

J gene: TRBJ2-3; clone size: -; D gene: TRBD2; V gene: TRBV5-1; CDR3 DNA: TGCGCCAGCAGCCAAGGACTAGCGGGAGTGTCAGATACGCAGTATTTT; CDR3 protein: CASSQGLAGVSDTQYF
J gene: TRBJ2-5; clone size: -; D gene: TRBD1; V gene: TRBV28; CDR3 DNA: TGTGCCAGCAGTTCACCTCACAGGGGATGCGAGACCCAGTACTTC; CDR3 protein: CASSSPHRGCETQYF
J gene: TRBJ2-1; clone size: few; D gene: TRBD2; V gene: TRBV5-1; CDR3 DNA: TGCGCCAGCAGCCCGAGACTAGCGGGAGTACGGGAGCAGTTCTTC; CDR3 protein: CASSPRLAGVREQFF
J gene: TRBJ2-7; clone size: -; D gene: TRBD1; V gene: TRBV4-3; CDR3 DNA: TGCGCCAGCAGCCAAGCTCCGGGACAGGCCGGCTACGAGCAGTACTTC; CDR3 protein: CASSQAPGQAGYEQYF
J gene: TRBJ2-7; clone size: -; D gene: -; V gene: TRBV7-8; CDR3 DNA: TGTGCCAGCAGCTCGGTCGCCGTGTACGAGCAGTACTTC; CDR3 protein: CASSSVAVYEQYF
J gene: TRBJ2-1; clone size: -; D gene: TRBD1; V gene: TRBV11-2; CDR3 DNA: TGTGCCAGCAGCTGGGACAGGAATGAGCAGTTCTTC; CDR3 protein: CASSWDRNEQFF
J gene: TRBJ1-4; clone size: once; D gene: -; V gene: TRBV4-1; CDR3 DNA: TGCGCCAGCAGCCAAGAGGGGCCCCCTGCAACTAATGAAAAACTGTTTTTT; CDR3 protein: CASSQEGPPATNEKLFF
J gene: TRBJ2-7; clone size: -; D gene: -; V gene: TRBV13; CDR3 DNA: TGTGCCAGCAGCCAGGGGCAGGGTGGCGAGCAGTACTTC; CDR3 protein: CASSQGQGGEQYF
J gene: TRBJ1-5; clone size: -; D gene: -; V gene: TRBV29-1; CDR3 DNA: TGCAGCGTTAGGGGCCCAAATCAGCCCCAGCATTTT; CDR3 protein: CSVRGPNQPQHF
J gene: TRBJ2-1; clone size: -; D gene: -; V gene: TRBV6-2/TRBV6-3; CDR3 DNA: TGTGCCAGCAGTGCCTTAGCGGAGGCCTACAATGAGCAGTTCTTC; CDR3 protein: CASSALAEAYNEQFF
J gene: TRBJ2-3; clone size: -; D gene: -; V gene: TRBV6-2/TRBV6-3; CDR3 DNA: TGTGCCAGCAGTAACCCCGGCGGTTCAGATACGCAGTATTTT; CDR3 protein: CASSNPGGSDTQYF
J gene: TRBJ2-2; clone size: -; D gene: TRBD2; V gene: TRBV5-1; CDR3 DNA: TGCGCCAGCAGCTTGTGGACTAGCGGTAGTAGCGGGGAGCTGTTTTTT; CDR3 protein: CASSLWTSGSSGELFF
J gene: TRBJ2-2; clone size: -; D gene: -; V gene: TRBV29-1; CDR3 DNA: TGCAGCGTTGTTTGGGGATTCACCGGGGAGCTGTTTTTT; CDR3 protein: CSVVWGFTGELFF